These 30 T cell receptor beta chains came from one sample sequenced in a study of shared clonotypes between healthy human individuals (dated by TCRdb to the early 2020s). Library generation was performed with the immunoSEQ multiplex PCR assay. In its TCRdb copy, this immuneACCESS table keeps in-frame sequences only and misses some clones. Where compared with another copy, unresolved V genes explain less than half of these, and the others have no known cause. This sample holds about 110,000 clones; 65% to 75% were observed only once. In total, the top ten clones hold almost 25% of the sample. The sequencing sample was made of memory CD8+ T cells sorted from blood. Explained via the paper, the cell subset or site label denotes: CD45RO+ cells pooled with CCR7-negative TemRA cells. These receptors were collected from a woman younger than 45 in good health.

This chain connects TRBV19 to TRBJ1-4; D uncertain. Germline CDR1 reads LNHDA; CDR2 reads SQIVND (reference sequence). The CDR3 is 13 amino acids. V lost 3 bases and J lost 4, with 6 bases in between. The DNA for the CDR3 is TGTGCCAGTAGTATCGGAGTTAATGAAAAACTGTTTTTT. Translation: CASSIGVNEKLFF.

The V gene is TRBV28, the J gene TRBJ1-5; D remains ambiguous. This CDR3 is built from 17 residues. V lost 1 base to trimming and J lost 0 bases, with 13 bases between them. Germline CDR1 MDHEN, CDR2 SYDVKM. The CDR3 bases are TGTGCCAGCAGTTTATACGCCGGACGACATAGCAATCAGCCCCAGCATTTT. Translation gives CASSLYAGRHSNQPQHF.

J is TRBJ2-7 and V is TRBV27; 8 bases are a match to TRBD2. The CDR3 totals 14 residues. The germline gives CDR1 MNHEY, CDR2 SMNVEV (reference sequence). Trimming took 6 bases from V and 0 from J; bases not matched to a gene: 4. CDR3: CASSPTSASYEQYF. The CDR3 nucleotides read TGTGCCAGCAGCCCGACTAGCGCCTCCTACGAGCAGTACTTC.

This clone was counted at least ten times. This sequence joins TRBV25-1 and TRBJ2-7; 11 positions match TRBD1. The length of the CDR3 is 17 residues. Germline V lookup: CDR1 MGHDK, CDR2 SYGVNS. V was clipped by 5 bases and J by 3 bases; unmatched bases: 12. This chain's CDR3 is CASSTHRTGGWDYEQYF. The CDR3, as DNA: TGTGCCAGCAGTACCCATAGGACAGGGGGCTGGGACTACGAGCAGTACTTC.

The chain employs TRBV19 and TRBJ1-5; a weak D match, TRBD1 (5 bases). This CDR3 is 14 amino acids long. The germline CDR1 and CDR2 sequences are LNHDA and SQIVND (reference sequence). V lost 6 bases and J 1 base, leaving 10 bases between the germline ends. For the CDR3, the DNA is TGTGCCAGTAGGGGAGGGGAGAGCAATCAGCCCCAGCATTTT. It specifies CASRGGESNQPQHF.

V usage is TRBV10-1 and J usage is TRBJ2-1; tentatively, D is TRBD2 (6 bases). Looked up from germline, CDR1 is WNHNN and CDR2 is SYGVQD (reference sequence). The CDR3 runs 18 residues. Trimming stripped 0 bases from V and 8 bases from J, with 23 bases between. CDR3 loop: CASSESLDIAGPGDEQFF. CDR3 DNA sequence: TGCGCCAGCAGTGAGTCTTTGGATATCGCGGGACCCGGGGATGAGCAGTTCTTC.

This chain joins TRBV5-1 and TRBJ1-2; 11 bases are a match to TRBD1. There are 16 residues in the CDR3. Germline V gene sequence: CDR1 SGHRS, CDR2 YFSETQ. V trimming: 2 bases; J trimming: 0 bases; junction bases outside the gene matches: 3. The CDR3 region is CASSFGQGASNYGYTF. In nucleotides, the CDR3 is TGCGCCAGCAGCTTCGGACAGGGGGCGTCTAACTATGGCTACACCTTC.

This clone has just one count. The rearrangement links TRBV5-6 to TRBJ2-2, with TRBD2 matching over 9 bases. There are 16 residues in the CDR3. Germline trimming cut 1 base from V and 4 bases from J; bases unmatched to any gene: 5. CDR1 SGHDT and CDR2 YYEEEE come from the germline V gene. The DNA for the CDR3 is TGTGCCAGCAGCTTGATTAGCGGGAGTACCACCGGGGAGCTGTTTTTT. This gives the protein CASSLISGSTTGELFF.

This chain links TRBV7-8 with TRBJ1-4; possible D gene TRBD1, 5 bases. V gave up 1 base and J gave up 4 bases, with 13 bases separating them. Germline CDR1 SGHVS, CDR2 FQNEAQ. CDR3 length: 16 residues. The CDR3 loop reads CASSLGGLQFNEKLFF. CDR3 DNA: TGTGCCAGCAGCTTAGGGGGCCTACAGTTTAATGAAAAACTGTTTTTT.

About this clone itself: The same CDR3 can be traced to other DNA sequences in this sample. This rearrangement joins TRBV19 to TRBJ1-1, with a weak D call TRBD1 (5 bases). Germline V lookup: CDR1 LNHDA, CDR2 SQIVND (reference sequence). Trimming stripped 3 bases from V and 0 bases from J, with 8 bases between. This CDR3 has 14 residues. DNA of the CDR3: TGTGCCAGTAGTATCGAGGGGTTGAACACTGAAGCTTTCTTT. Protein product: CASSIEGLNTEAFF.

The V call is TRBV10-1, the J call TRBJ1-1, with 7 bases that match TRBD1. After removal of 0 bases from V and 7 bases from J, the junction contained 2 bases not matched to a gene. Per germline, CDR1 WNHNN and CDR2 SYGVQD (reference sequence). CDR3 size: 13 residues. The DNA of the CDR3 is TGCGCCAGCAGTGAGTCAGGGGGCAGTGAAGCTTTCTTT. Translation: CASSESGGSEAFF.

This chain connects TRBV5-6 to TRBJ1-5; D call uncertain. This CDR3 region has 17 residues. V lost 4 bases and J 4 bases, leaving 21 bases between the germline ends. CDR1 and CDR2 from the germline V gene are SGHDT and YYEEEE. CDR3 sequence: CASSRWVSWWRNQPQHF. The CDR3 DNA reads as TGTGCCAGCAGCCGCTGGGTAAGCTGGTGGAGGAATCAGCCCCAGCATTTT. The whole variable domain, remainder taken from reference TRBV5-6 and TRBJ1-5, is DAGVTQSPTHLIKTRGQQVTLRCSPKSGHDTVSWYQQALGQGPQFIFQYYEEEERQRGNFPDRFSGHQFPNYSSELNVNALLLGDSALYLCASSRWVSWWRNQPQHFGDGTRLSIL.

Of note for this clone: The likely explanation is a read error, given a far larger clone one base away. At the DNA level, this CDR3 is encoded by other sequences in the same sample as well. This chain uses TRBV6-5 with TRBJ2-5; the match to TRBD2 covers 11 bases. V dropped 10 bases and J dropped 5; count of bases not matched to a gene: 9. CDR3 length: 14 residues. Looked up from germline, CDR1 is MNHEY and CDR2 is SVGAGI. CDR3 in amino acids: CATGTSGSGETQYF. The CDR3 DNA reads TGTGCCACAGGAACTAGCGGGAGTGGGGAGACCCAGTACTTC.

This clone has ten or more counts. The chain has TRBV6-4 and TRBJ2-2; maybe TRBD2 (6 bases). Deletions cut 3 bases from V and 2 bases from J, with 13 bases between. Germline CDR1 is MRHNA and CDR2 is SNTAGT. CDR3 size: 16 residues. CDR3 sequence (DNA): TGTGCCAGCAGTGAGGACTACGGATCAAACACCGGGGAGCTGTTTTTT. Translating gives CASSEDYGSNTGELFF.

The genes are TRBV7-6 and TRBJ1-1; no definite D call. The V end lost 5 bases, the J end lost 4 bases, and 20 bases lay between the germline ends. CDR3 length: 16 residues. Germline CDR1 is SGHVS and CDR2 is FNYEAQ. CDR3 sequence (DNA): TGTGCCAGCAGCGGAGGCGCCCCCCAAGGGTTCACTGAAGCTTTCTTT. The encoded protein is CASSGGAPQGFTEAFF.

Here the CDR3 DNA reads TGTGCCAGCAGTGATCCCCGGGCAGACTCCTACAATGAGCAGTTCTTC. Translated: CASSDPRADSYNEQFF. The chain couples TRBV25-1 to TRBJ2-1; D unresolved. Germline-derived CDR1 and CDR2 are MGHDK and SYGVNS. CDR3 length: 16 amino acids. The V and J ends lost 3 bases and 0 bases respectively, with 12 bases between them.

The chain employs TRBV13 and TRBJ2-1, with TRBD1 identical over 9 bases. This CDR3 comprises 15 residues. Trimming at V came to 1 base and at J to 3 bases, leaving 1 base not matched to a gene. CDR1 and CDR2 from the germline V gene are PRHDT and FYEKMQ (reference sequence). This CDR3 reads CASSLDRGLYNEQFF. CDR3 in DNA: TGTGCCAGCAGCTTAGACAGGGGGCTCTACAATGAGCAGTTCTTC.

The CDR3 loop is CASSLPPQGREQFF. In nucleotides, the CDR3 is TGCGCCAGCAGCCTTCCTCCCCAGGGGCGAGAGCAGTTCTTC. The rearrangement joins TRBV5-1 to TRBJ2-1, with D maybe TRBD1 (6 bases). This CDR3 has 14 residues. Germline-derived CDR1 and CDR2 are SGHRS and YFSETQ. V gave up 4 bases and J gave up 10 bases, with 18 bases separating them. The whole variable domain, filled in from reference TRBV5-1 and TRBJ2-1, reads KAGVTQTPRYLIKTRGQQVTLSCSPISGHRSVSWYQQTPGQGLQFLFEYFSETQRNKGNFPGRFSGRQFSNSRSEMNVSTLELGDSALYLCASSLPPQGREQFFGPGTRLTVL.

This clone was recorded at least ten times. The chain is built from TRBV5-6 and TRBJ1-2; TRBD1 agrees at 9 bases. Trimming cost V 5 bases and J 8 bases; bases outside gene matches: 10. The CDR3 totals 14 residues. Germline V lookup: CDR1 SGHDT, CDR2 YYEEEE. As DNA, the CDR3 is TGTGCCAGCAGAGAAACACAGGGGGCAAGAGGCTACACCTTC. Translating it yields CASRETQGARGYTF.

V gene TRBV28 combines with J gene TRBJ2-5; TRBD2 matches 11 bases. Germline lookup yields CDR1 MDHEN and CDR2 SYDVKM. The junction had 5 bases not matched to a gene; V was cut back by 3 bases and J by 2 bases. This CDR3 has 16 amino acids. The CDR3 spells CASSLVSGRGQETQYF. The CDR3 DNA reads as TGTGCCAGCAGTTTGGTTAGCGGGAGGGGGCAAGAGACCCAGTACTTC.

CDR3: CASSDSRESGTGELFF. The CDR3 coding sequence is TGTGCCAGCAGTGACTCGCGGGAGAGTGGGACCGGGGAGCTGTTTTTT. V and J are TRBV6-4 and TRBJ2-2; 7 bases are a match to TRBD2. Per the germline V gene, CDR1 is MRHNA and CDR2 is SNTAGT. Unmatched junction bases numbered 6, after V lost 0 bases and J lost 5 bases. The CDR3 consists of 16 residues.

The chain joins TRBV5-4 to TRBJ2-2, with D possibly TRBD2 on 6 matching bases. Germline V gene sequence: CDR1 SGHNT, CDR2 YYREEE (reference sequence). Trimming took off 2 bases at V and 1 base at J, with 12 bases between the two ends. The CDR3 spans 16 residues. The CDR3: CASSFLGRMNTGELFF. CDR3 nucleotide sequence: TGTGCCAGCAGCTTTCTTGGGAGGATGAACACCGGGGAGCTGTTTTTT.

This clone came up a few times. The CDR3 region has the DNA TGTGCCAGCAGGGACAGAAATGAAAAACTGTTTTTT. Translated, it gives CASRDRNEKLFF. This chain connects TRBV2 to TRBJ1-4; D is perhaps TRBD1 (6 bases). The germline gives CDR1 SNHLY, CDR2 FYNNEI. Trimming removed 6 bases at V and 5 bases at J, with 7 bases between. The length of the CDR3 is 12 residues.

The chain recombines TRBV25-1 with TRBJ2-5, with D tentatively TRBD1 or TRBD2 (6 bases each). Trimming pared 7 bases from V and 5 bases from J, leaving 17 bases between. The CDR3 runs 14 residues. Germline V gene sequence: CDR1 MGHDK, CDR2 SYGVNS. CDR3 nucleotide sequence: TGTGCCAGCACCTCTTCTGGGGGGCGGGAGACCCAGTACTTC. The encoded protein is CASTSSGGRETQYF.

The CDR3 sequence is CSVDSAIYTDEQFF. DNA for the CDR3: TGCAGCGTTGACAGCGCTATTTATACCGATGAGCAGTTCTTC. The V and J genes are TRBV29-1 and TRBJ2-1; unclear D gene. The germline CDR1 and CDR2 sequences are SQVTM and ANQGSEA. The CDR3 is 14 amino acids. V was cut by 3 bases and J by 8 bases, with 17 bases left in between.

The V call is TRBV4-1, the J call TRBJ1-5; D is perhaps TRBD1 (5 bases). The CDR3 extends over 16 amino acids. Germline loops: CDR1 MGHRA, CDR2 YSYEKL. The V gene lost 0 bases and the J gene lost 1 base, with 10 bases spanning the gap. DNA for the CDR3: TGCGCCAGCAGCCAAGAACGCGGGGGGAGCAATCAGCCCCAGCATTTT. Its translation: CASSQERGGSNQPQHF.

This clone has just a few counts. CDR3 sequence (DNA): TGTGCCAGCAGCTGGACAGGGGACGAGCAGTACTTC. Translation gives CASSWTGDEQYF. The chain links TRBV6-6 to TRBJ2-7; 9 bases are a match to TRBD1. This CDR3 has 12 residues. After removal of 6 bases from V and 5 bases from J, the junction contained 2 bases not matched to a gene. Germline CDR1 is MNHNY and CDR2 is SVGAGI (reference sequence).

CDR3 residues: CASSLGQGNKQYF. The CDR3 nucleotides are TGTGCCAGCAGCTTAGGCCAAGGGAATAAGCAGTACTTC. The chain couples TRBV13 to TRBJ2-7; D remains ambiguous. Trimming removed 0 bases at V and 8 bases at J, with 11 bases between. This CDR3 is 13 amino acids long. Looked up from germline, CDR1 is PRHDT and CDR2 is FYEKMQ (reference sequence).

A word on this clone: Given a much more abundant clone one base away, this may be a read error. The gene calls are TRBV5-8 and TRBJ1-2; D unclear. The germline V and J ends were trimmed by 0 bases and 1 base, with 10 bases remaining between them. The CDR3 covers 15 residues. Germline V lookup: CDR1 SGHTS, CDR2 YDEGEE. The CDR3 nucleotides read TGTGCCAGCAGCTTGGTGCCAGAGTTTAACTATGGCTACACCTTC. Its protein product is CASSLVPEFNYGYTF.

The chain uses TRBV30 and TRBJ1-1, with unresolved D. V dropped 2 bases and J dropped 1 base, with 17 bases sitting between them. Per the germline V gene, CDR1 is GTSNPN and CDR2 is SVGIG (reference sequence). There are 16 residues in the CDR3. This CDR3 is CAWSPSGGKGNTEAFF. CDR3 coding DNA: TGTGCCTGGAGTCCCAGTGGAGGTAAGGGGAACACTGAAGCTTTCTTT.